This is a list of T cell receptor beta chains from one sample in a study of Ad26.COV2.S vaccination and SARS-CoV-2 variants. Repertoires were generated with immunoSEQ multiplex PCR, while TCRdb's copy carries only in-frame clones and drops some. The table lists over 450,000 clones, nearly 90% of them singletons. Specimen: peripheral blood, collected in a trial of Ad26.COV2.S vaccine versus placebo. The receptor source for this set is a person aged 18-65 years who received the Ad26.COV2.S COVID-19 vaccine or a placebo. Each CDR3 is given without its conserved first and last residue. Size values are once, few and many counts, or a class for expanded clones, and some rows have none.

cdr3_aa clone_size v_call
ASSWLGSGDTQY . TRBV2
AWSGEVNQY few TRBV30
SVVQGNTIY few TRBV29-1
ASSYSTGVRDTEAF . TRBV6-5
ASSRARDGYT . TRBV6-5
ASSQRATYEQF . TRBV3-1/TRBV3-2
ASTPSTDTQY . TRBV12-3/TRBV12-4
AIKATGRDEQY . TRBV10-3
ASSRWTGEQY . TRBV3-1/TRBV3-2
ASSLVRVGEQY . TRBV7-2
ASSQLLFVDRGQGNEQF . TRBV4-2
ASRRPVPNQPQH . TRBV28
SASRTSGTYEQY . TRBV20-1
ASRPQGDTEAF . TRBV2
SVGNRGAPEAF . TRBV29-1
ASSQAIRGNYGYT . TRBV4-3
AWSPGTDAYNEQF once TRBV30
ASSQAFPAHEAF . TRBV3-1/TRBV3-2
ASSLDRGGETQY . TRBV7-6
RGLTGTEAF once TRBV20-1
ASSLIHQGAEQY . TRBV6-5
ASSPGTSGGYGYT . TRBV7-3
ASSLDQGRGNTIY . TRBV5-4
ASSMQDAYQPQH few TRBV28
ASSQGGRYGNEQF . TRBV3-1/TRBV3-2
ASSSPGRSRSYNEQF . TRBV13
ANPGQMEGTQY . TRBV27
ASSSQGYNEQF . TRBV9
ASSLSEQPQH . TRBV12-3/TRBV12-4
ASSHGGLAGGLHNEQF once TRBV3-1/TRBV3-2
ASSLGQGRNQPQH . TRBV5-8
ASSLRSNNQPQH . TRBV27
ASSSEGHPTSYEQY . TRBV7-9
ASSIRGTSGYNEQF . TRBV19
ASSEYPYDRGPDTQY . TRBV25-1
ATSDPGTSGTYNEQF . TRBV24-1
ASSGDYEQY . TRBV10-2